The clone carrying this T cell receptor (beta chain) was observed at least ten times. Its matching antigen is unknown. The data derive from a study of CD8 T cells in ankylosing spondylitis. Broader study findings: Both synovial fluid and blood in reactive arthritis had previously been reported to carry some motif variants. Clones that were linked to disease were CD8+ and were relatively rare in peripheral blood. Clones linked to disease were reported to show significant enrichment in matched ankylosing spondylitis synovial fluid. Among TCR beta sequences, a motif of several highly homologous variants appeared characteristic of ankylosing spondylitis blood.

Quantitative molecular-barcoded 5'-RACE generated the TCR beta libraries. MiXCR, applied by TCRdb to the 5' RACE reads, yields one record per CDR3 protein. The sample lists hundreds of thousands of distinct CDR3 sequences, about an eighth occurring once. J lost 2 bases, V lost 6 bases, and 3 bases had no gene match. From germline, CDR1 is DFQATT and CDR2 SNEGSKA (reference sequence). The CDR3 loop spans 12 amino acids. This TCR was sampled from a male donor with ankylosing spondylitis. The chain carries TRBV20-1 and TRBJ1-2; 7 bases match TRBD1. The sequenced sample consisted of blood, either unsorted or a sorted T cell fraction (not recorded which). The CDR3 DNA is TGCAGTGCAAACAGGGGAAACTATGGCTACACCTTC. As protein: CSANRGNYGYTF.